This T cell receptor beta chain emerged from a study of cytomegalovirus exposure and HLA in healthy donors. This CDR3 is 16 amino acids long. The germline gives CDR1 MNHNY, CDR2 SVGAGI (reference sequence). Trimming cost V 6 bases and J 2 bases; bases outside gene matches: 10. Overall study results and limits: The authors confirmed in vitro that a few CMV-associated chains were specific for CMV antigens. Common viral pathogens seemed to be connected with several of the most significant clusters, according to a later analysis. Using the classifier, cytomegalovirus status was reportedly diagnosed with high specificity and sensitivity. A further, later analysis showed that HLA-associated TCR beta chains (compared with equally common others) were more clonally expanded.

The primer mix had 60 Vbeta and 13 Jbeta primers. TCRdb keeps only in-frame clones here, not all; method: immunoSEQ multiplex PCR. The table has about 130,000 clones, about 75% seen once. Details on this clone: What it binds is unknown.

The clonotype comes from a middle-aged woman in good health and CMV-seronegative. V is TRBV6-6 and J is TRBJ1-3, with 7 bases fitting TRBD1. The sequenced material came from PBMCs. Written as DNA, the CDR3 is TGTGCCAGCAGCCCCCGACAGGGACTTGCTGGAAACACCATATATTTT. Protein: CASSPRQGLAGNTIYF.